A selection of T cell receptor beta chains follows, all from one sample in a study of CD4+ T cells in melanoma. TCRdb keeps only in-frame clones here, not all; method: immunoSEQ multiplex PCR. The repertoire includes over 10,000 clones, over 60% of them detected once, and around 17% sits in the top ten. The specimen sequenced was cells from a culture (not recorded whether cultured in vitro). The receptor set was obtained from a human donor with melanoma. Both conserved end residues are part of each CDR3. A D gene is named only where the DNA matches it firmly. Part of the rows lack a size; the others show once, few, many or a class for expanded clones.

abundance: .; v_gene: TRBV11-2; d_gene: .; j_gene: TRBJ1-2; CDR3aa: CASSRQDRDYGYTF; CDR3nt: TGTGCCAGCAGCCGACAGGACAGAGACTATGGCTACACCTTC
abundance: .; v_gene: TRBV4-2; d_gene: .; j_gene: TRBJ1-3; CDR3aa: CASSPYDSGRNTIYF; CDR3nt: TGTGCCAGCAGCCCTTACGACAGTGGGAGAAACACCATATATTTT
abundance: .; v_gene: TRBV5-1; d_gene: .; j_gene: TRBJ1-4; CDR3aa: CASRLPGVNEKLFF; CDR3nt: TGCGCCAGCAGGTTGCCAGGGGTTAATGAAAAACTGTTTTTT
abundance: .; v_gene: TRBV18; d_gene: .; j_gene: TRBJ1-2; CDR3aa: CASSPAVRVAEGYTF; CDR3nt: TGTGCCAGCTCCCCGGCGGTTAGGGTGGCGGAGGGCTACACCTTC
abundance: .; v_gene: TRBV7-7; d_gene: .; j_gene: TRBJ1-1; CDR3aa: CASSSQVNTEAFF; CDR3nt: TGTGCCAGCAGCTCCCAGGTGAACACTGAAGCTTTCTTT
abundance: .; v_gene: TRBV7-2; d_gene: .; j_gene: TRBJ2-7; CDR3aa: CASSLGGGIHEQYF; CDR3nt: TGTGCCAGCAGCCTGGGGGGGGGCATCCACGAGCAGTACTTC
abundance: .; v_gene: TRBV29-1; d_gene: .; j_gene: TRBJ2-2; CDR3aa: CSVRDPGAGELFF; CDR3nt: TGCAGCGTCCGAGACCCAGGGGCCGGGGAGCTGTTTTTT
abundance: .; v_gene: TRBV7-9; d_gene: TRBD1; j_gene: TRBJ2-2; CDR3aa: CASSSTPGTGMTGELFF; CDR3nt: TGTGCCAGCAGCTCCACCCCCGGGACAGGGATGACCGGGGAGCTGTTTTTT
abundance: few; v_gene: TRBV9; d_gene: .; j_gene: TRBJ1-1; CDR3aa: CASSVWDTTEAFF; CDR3nt: TGTGCCAGCAGCGTTTGGGACACAACTGAAGCTTTCTTT
abundance: .; v_gene: TRBV6-6; d_gene: .; j_gene: TRBJ1-5; CDR3aa: CASSYSGNSNQPQHF; CDR3nt: TGTGCCAGCAGTTACTCAGGAAATAGCAATCAGCCCCAGCATTTT
abundance: .; v_gene: TRBV7-3; d_gene: TRBD2; j_gene: TRBJ2-2; CDR3aa: CASSAGLAAGELFF; CDR3nt: TGTGCCAGCAGCGCGGGACTAGCCGCCGGGGAGCTGTTTTTT
abundance: .; v_gene: TRBV2; d_gene: TRBD2; j_gene: TRBJ2-5; CDR3aa: CATSRGTSGGIETQYF; CDR3nt: TGTGCCACGTCGAGGGGGACTAGCGGGGGAATTGAGACCCAGTACTTC
abundance: .; v_gene: TRBV9; d_gene: .; j_gene: TRBJ2-1; CDR3aa: CASSVELGGQYNEQFF; CDR3nt: TGTGCCAGCAGCGTAGAGTTGGGGGGCCAGTACAATGAGCAGTTCTTC
abundance: .; v_gene: TRBV20-1; d_gene: .; j_gene: TRBJ1-1; CDR3aa: CSARYRREAFF; CDR3nt: TGCAGTGCCCGATACAGGAGAGAAGCTTTCTTT
abundance: .; v_gene: TRBV5-1; d_gene: .; j_gene: TRBJ2-6; CDR3aa: CASSLAGRAGANVLTF; CDR3nt: TGCGCCAGCAGCTTGGCCGGCAGGGCTGGGGCCAACGTCCTGACTTTC
abundance: once; v_gene: TRBV6-1; d_gene: TRBD1; j_gene: TRBJ1-5; CDR3aa: CASSVGQGGQPQHF; CDR3nt: TGTGCCAGCAGTGTGGGACAGGGAGGACAGCCCCAGCATTTT
abundance: .; v_gene: TRBV19; d_gene: TRBD2; j_gene: TRBJ2-3; CDR3aa: CASSLRGTSVSPDTQYF; CDR3nt: TGTGCCAGTAGTCTTCGCGGGACTAGCGTTTCCCCAGATACGCAGTATTTT
abundance: .; v_gene: TRBV6-1; d_gene: .; j_gene: TRBJ1-2; CDR3aa: CASRGAGPDYGYTF; CDR3nt: TGTGCCAGCAGGGGGGCAGGGCCAGACTATGGCTACACCTTC
abundance: once; v_gene: TRBV5-8; d_gene: .; j_gene: TRBJ2-6; CDR3aa: CASTLGLSPSGANVLTF; CDR3nt: TGTGCCAGCACCCTCGGACTCTCGCCCTCTGGGGCCAACGTCCTGACTTTC
abundance: .; v_gene: TRBV5-4; d_gene: .; j_gene: TRBJ1-1; CDR3aa: CASSLVYGGTGNTEAFF; CDR3nt: TGTGCCAGCAGCTTGGTATACGGCGGGACGGGGAACACTGAAGCTTTCTTT
abundance: .; v_gene: TRBV7-9; d_gene: TRBD1; j_gene: TRBJ2-7; CDR3aa: CASSTSQSGGYEQYF; CDR3nt: TGTGCCAGCAGCACCTCGCAGTCAGGGGGCTACGAGCAGTACTTC
abundance: .; v_gene: TRBV6-5; d_gene: .; j_gene: TRBJ1-1; CDR3aa: CASSEEAWGGEAFF; CDR3nt: TGTGCCAGCAGTGAGGAGGCCTGGGGCGGGGAAGCTTTCTTT
abundance: once; v_gene: TRBV15; d_gene: .; j_gene: TRBJ2-1; CDR3aa: CATSRDPARGNEQFF; CDR3nt: TGTGCCACCAGCAGAGATCCCGCGCGGGGTAATGAGCAGTTCTTC
abundance: .; v_gene: TRBV2; d_gene: TRBD1; j_gene: TRBJ1-1; CDR3aa: CASSERDRVTWF; CDR3nt: TGTGCCAGCAGTGAAAGGGACAGGGTGACTTGGTTT
abundance: .; v_gene: TRBV4-1; d_gene: TRBD2; j_gene: TRBJ2-3; CDR3aa: CASSPGLAGVSTDTQYF; CDR3nt: TGCGCCAGCAGCCCGGGACTAGCGGGGGTTTCCACAGATACGCAGTATTTT